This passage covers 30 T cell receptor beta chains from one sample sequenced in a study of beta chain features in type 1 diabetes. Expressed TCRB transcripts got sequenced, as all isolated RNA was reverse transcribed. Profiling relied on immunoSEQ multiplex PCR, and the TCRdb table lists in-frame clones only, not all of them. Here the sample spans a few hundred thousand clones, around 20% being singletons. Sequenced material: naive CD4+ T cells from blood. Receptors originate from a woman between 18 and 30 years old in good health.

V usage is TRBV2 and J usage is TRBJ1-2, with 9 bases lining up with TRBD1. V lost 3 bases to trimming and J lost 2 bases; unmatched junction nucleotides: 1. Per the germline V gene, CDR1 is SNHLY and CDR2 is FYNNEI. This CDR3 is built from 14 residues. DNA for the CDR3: TGTGCCAGCAGTGATGGACAGGGGAACTATGGCTACACCTTC. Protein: CASSDGQGNYGYTF.

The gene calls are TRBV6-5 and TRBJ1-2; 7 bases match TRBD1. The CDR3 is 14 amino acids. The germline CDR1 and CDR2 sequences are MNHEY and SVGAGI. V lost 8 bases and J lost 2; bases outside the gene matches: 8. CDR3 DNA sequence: TGTGCCAGCCGTTTGGCCAGGGGGAACTATGGCTACACCTTC. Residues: CASRLARGNYGYTF.

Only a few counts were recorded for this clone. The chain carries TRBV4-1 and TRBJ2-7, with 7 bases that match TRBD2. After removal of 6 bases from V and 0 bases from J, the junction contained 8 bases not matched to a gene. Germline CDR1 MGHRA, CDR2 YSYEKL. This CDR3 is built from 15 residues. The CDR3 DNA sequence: TGCGCCAGCAGTCTCGGCGGGGGACCCTCCTACGAGCAGTACTTC. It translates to CASSLGGGPSYEQYF.

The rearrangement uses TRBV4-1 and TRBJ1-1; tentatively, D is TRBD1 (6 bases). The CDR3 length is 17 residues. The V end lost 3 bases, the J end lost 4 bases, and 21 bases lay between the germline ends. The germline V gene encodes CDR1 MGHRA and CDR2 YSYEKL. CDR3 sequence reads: CASSQGGRAGESTEAFF. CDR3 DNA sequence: TGCGCCAGCAGCCAGGGAGGGAGGGCAGGGGAGAGCACTGAAGCTTTCTTT.

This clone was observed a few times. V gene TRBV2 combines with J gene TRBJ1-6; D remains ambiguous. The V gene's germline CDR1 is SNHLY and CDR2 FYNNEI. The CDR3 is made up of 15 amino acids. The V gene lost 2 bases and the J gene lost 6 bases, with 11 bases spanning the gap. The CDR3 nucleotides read TGTGCCAGCAGTGAAACGAGGAAGATTAATTCACCCCTCCACTTT. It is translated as CASSETRKINSPLHF. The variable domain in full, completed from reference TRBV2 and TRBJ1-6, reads EPEVTQTPSHQVTQMGQEVILRCVPISNHLYFYWYRQILGQKVEFLVSFYNNEISEKSEIFDDQFSVERPDGSNFTLKIRSTKLEDSAMYFCASSETRKINSPLHFGNGTRLTVT.

The CDR3 reads CSVSRDRVNEQYF. The CDR3 nucleotides read TGCAGCGTTTCCCGGGACAGGGTCAACGAGCAGTACTTC. The chain has TRBV29-1 and TRBJ2-7; 9 nucleotides align to TRBD1. Germline V gene lookup returns CDR1 SQVTM and CDR2 ANQGSEA. After removal of 5 bases from V and 5 bases from J, the junction contained 7 bases not matched to a gene. The CDR3 extends over 13 amino acids.

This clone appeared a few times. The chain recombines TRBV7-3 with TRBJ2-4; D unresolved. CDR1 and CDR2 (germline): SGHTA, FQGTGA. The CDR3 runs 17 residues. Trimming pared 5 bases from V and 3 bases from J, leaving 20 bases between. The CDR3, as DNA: TGTGCCAGCAGCAATGACATCCGCCGTAATCGCAAAAACATTCAGTACTTC. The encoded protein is CASSNDIRRNRKNIQYF.

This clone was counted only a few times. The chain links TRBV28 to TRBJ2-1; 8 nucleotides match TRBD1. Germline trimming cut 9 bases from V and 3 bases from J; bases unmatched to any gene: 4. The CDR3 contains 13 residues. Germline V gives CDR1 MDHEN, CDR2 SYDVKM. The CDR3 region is CASYGQGYNEQFF. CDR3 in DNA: TGTGCCAGTTACGGACAGGGCTACAATGAGCAGTTCTTC.

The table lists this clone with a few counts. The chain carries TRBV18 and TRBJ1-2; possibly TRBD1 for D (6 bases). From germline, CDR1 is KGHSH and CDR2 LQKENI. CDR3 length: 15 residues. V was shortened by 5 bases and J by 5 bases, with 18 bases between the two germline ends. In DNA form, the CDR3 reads TGTGCCAGCTCAGGGTCGCTGACAGGCGGATATGGCTACACCTTC. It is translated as CASSGSLTGGYGYTF. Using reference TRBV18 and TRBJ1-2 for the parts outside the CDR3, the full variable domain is NAGVMQNPRHLVRRRGQEARLRCSPMKGHSHVYWYRQLPEEGLKFMVYLQKENIIDESGMPKERFSAEFPKEGPSILRIQQVVRGDSAAYFCASSGSLTGGYGYTFGSGTRLTVV.

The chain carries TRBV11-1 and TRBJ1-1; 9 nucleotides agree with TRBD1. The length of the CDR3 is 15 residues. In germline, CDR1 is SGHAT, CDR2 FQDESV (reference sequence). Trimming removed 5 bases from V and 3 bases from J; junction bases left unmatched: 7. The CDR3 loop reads CASSAMGQGYTEAFF. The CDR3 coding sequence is TGTGCCAGCAGCGCCATGGGACAGGGATACACTGAAGCTTTCTTT. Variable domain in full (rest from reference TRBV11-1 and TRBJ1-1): EAEVAQSPRYKITEKSQAVAFWCDPISGHATLYWYRQILGQGPELLVQFQDESVVDDSQLPKDRFSAERLKGVDSTLKIQPAELGDSAMYLCASSAMGQGYTEAFFGQGTRLTVV.

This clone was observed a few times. CDR3 amino acids: CASSIWGGGTDTQYF. The CDR3 DNA sequence: TGTGCCAGCAGCATCTGGGGGGGAGGCACAGATACGCAGTATTTT. This chain joins TRBV7-2 and TRBJ2-3, with 7 bases identical to TRBD2. This CDR3 spans 15 amino acids. V lost 5 bases and J lost 1; bases outside the gene matches: 6. Per the germline V gene, CDR1 is SGHTA and CDR2 is FQGNSA.

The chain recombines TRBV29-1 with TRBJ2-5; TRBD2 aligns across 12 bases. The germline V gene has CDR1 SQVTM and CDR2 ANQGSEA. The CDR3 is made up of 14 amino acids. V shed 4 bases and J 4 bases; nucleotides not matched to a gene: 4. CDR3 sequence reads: CSVVKTSGGETQYF. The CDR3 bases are TGCAGCGTTGTCAAGACTAGCGGGGGAGAGACCCAGTACTTC. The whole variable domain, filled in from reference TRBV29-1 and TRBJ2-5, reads SAVISQKPSRDICQRGTSLTIQCQVDSQVTMMFWYRQQPGQSLTLIATANQGSEATYESGFVIDKFPISRPNLTFSTLTVSNMSPEDSSIYLCSVVKTSGGETQYFGPGTRLLVL.

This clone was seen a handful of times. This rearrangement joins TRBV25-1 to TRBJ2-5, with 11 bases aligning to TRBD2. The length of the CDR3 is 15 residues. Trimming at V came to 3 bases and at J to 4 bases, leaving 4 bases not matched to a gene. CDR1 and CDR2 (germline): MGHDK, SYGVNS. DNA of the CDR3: TGTGCCAGCAGTGAGGCACTAGCGGGAGTAGAGACCCAGTACTTC. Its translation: CASSEALAGVETQYF.

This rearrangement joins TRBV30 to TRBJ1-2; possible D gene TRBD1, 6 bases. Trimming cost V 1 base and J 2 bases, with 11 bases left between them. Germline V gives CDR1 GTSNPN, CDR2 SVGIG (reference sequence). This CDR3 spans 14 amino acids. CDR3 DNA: TGTGCCTGGAGTGGGGGCAGGGGCAACTATGGCTACACCTTC. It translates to CAWSGGRGNYGYTF.

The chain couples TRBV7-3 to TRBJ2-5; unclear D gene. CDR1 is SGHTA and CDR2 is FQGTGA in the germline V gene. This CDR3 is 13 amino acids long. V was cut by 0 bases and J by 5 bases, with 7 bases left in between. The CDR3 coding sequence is TGTGCCAGCAGCTTAACCTACCGGGAGACCCAGTACTTC. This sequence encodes CASSLTYRETQYF. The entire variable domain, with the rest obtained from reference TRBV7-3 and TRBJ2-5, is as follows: GAGVSQTPSNKVTEKGKYVELRCDPISGHTALYWYRQSLGQGPEFLIYFQGTGAADDSGLPNDRFFAVRPEGSVSTLKIQRTERGDSAVYLCASSLTYRETQYFGPGTRLLVL.

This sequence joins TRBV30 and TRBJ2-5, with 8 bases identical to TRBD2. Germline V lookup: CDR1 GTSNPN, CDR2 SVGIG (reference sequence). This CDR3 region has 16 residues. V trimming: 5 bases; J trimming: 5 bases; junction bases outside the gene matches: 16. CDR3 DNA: TGTGCCTGGGCACGAAGCGGGGGACCATCCCGGGAGACCCAGTACTTC. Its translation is CAWARSGGPSRETQYF. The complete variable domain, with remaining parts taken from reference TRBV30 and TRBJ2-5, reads SQTIHQWPATLVQPVGSPLSLECTVEGTSNPNLYWYRQAAGRGLQLLFYSVGIGQISSEVPQNLSASRPQDRQFILSSKKLLLSDSGFYLCAWARSGGPSRETQYFGPGTRLLVL.

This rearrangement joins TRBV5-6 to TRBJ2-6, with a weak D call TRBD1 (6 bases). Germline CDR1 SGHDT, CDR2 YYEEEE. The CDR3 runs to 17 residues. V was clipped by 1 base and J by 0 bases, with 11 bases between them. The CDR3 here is CASSLTGWDSGANVLTF. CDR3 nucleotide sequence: TGTGCCAGCAGCTTGACAGGGTGGGACTCTGGGGCCAACGTCCTGACTTTC.

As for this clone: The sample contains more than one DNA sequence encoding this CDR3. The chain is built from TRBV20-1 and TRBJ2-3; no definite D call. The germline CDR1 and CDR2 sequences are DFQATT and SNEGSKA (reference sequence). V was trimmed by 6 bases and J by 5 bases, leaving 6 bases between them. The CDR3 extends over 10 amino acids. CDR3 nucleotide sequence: TGCAGTGCCTTGCGAGATACGCAGTATTTT. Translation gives CSALRDTQYF.

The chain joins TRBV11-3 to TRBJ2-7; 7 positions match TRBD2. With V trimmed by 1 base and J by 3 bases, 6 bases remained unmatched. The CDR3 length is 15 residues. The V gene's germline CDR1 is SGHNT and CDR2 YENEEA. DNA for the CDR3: TGTGCCAGCAGCTTAGCGCCTAGCGGAAGCTACGAGCAGTACTTC. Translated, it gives CASSLAPSGSYEQYF.

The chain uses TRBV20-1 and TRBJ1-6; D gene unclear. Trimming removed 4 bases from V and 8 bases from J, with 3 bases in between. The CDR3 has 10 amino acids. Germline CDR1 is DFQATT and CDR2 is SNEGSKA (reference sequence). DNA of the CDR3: TGCAGTGCTACCTATTCACCCCTCCACTTT. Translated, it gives CSATYSPLHF.

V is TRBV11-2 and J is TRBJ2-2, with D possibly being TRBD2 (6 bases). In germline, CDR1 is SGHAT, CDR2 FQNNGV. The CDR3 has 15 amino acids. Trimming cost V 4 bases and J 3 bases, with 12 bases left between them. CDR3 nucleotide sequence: TGTGCCAGCAGCTCAGCAGGAGGGTACACCGGGGAGCTGTTTTTT. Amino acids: CASSSAGGYTGELFF. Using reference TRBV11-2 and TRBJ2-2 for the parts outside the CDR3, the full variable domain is EAGVAQSPRYKIIEKRQSVAFWCNPISGHATLYWYQQILGQGPKLLIQFQNNGVVDDSQLPKDRFSAERLKGVDSTLKIQPAKLEDSAVYLCASSSAGGYTGELFFGEGSRLTVL.

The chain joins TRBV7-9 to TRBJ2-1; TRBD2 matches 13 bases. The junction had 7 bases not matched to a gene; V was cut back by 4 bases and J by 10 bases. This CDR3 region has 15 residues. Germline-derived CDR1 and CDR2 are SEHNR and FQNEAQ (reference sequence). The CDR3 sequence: CASSSEGLAGTEQFF. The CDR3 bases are TGTGCCAGCAGCTCAGAGGGACTAGCGGGGACCGAGCAGTTCTTC.

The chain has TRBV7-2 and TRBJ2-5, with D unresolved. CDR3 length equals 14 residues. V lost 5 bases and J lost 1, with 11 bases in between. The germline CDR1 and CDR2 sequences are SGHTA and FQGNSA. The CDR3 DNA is TGTGCCAGCAGCATCCCGCCGGGCCAAGAGACCCAGTACTTC. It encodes CASSIPPGQETQYF.

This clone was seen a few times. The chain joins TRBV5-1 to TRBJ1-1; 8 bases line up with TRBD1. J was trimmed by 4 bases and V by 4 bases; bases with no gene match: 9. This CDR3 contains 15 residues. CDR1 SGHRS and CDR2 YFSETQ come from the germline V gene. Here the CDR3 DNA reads TGCGCCAGCAGCCAGACCACAGGGGGGCCCACTGAAGCTTTCTTT. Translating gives CASSQTTGGPTEAFF.

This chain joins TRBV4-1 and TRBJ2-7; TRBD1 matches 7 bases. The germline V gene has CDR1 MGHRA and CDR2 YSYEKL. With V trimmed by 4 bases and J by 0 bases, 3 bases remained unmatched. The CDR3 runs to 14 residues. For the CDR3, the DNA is TGCGCCAGCAGCCGGGACAGTAACTCCTACGAGCAGTACTTC. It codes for CASSRDSNSYEQYF.

Here the CDR3 reads CASNTGVNTEAFF. The CDR3 DNA sequence: TGTGCCAGCAACACAGGGGTGAACACTGAAGCTTTCTTT. The V call is TRBV19, the J call TRBJ1-1, with TRBD1 matching over 7 bases. The trim removed 9 bases at V and 0 bases at J, leaving 4 bases unmatched. This CDR3 has 13 amino acids. Germline assignment: CDR1 LNHDA and CDR2 SQIVND (reference sequence).

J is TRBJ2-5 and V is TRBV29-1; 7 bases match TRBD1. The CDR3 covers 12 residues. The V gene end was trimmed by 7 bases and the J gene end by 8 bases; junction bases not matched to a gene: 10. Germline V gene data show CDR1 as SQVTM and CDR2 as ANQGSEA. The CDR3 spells CSDRGSSGTQYF. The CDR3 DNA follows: TGCAGCGACAGGGGCAGTTCGGGAACCCAGTACTTC.

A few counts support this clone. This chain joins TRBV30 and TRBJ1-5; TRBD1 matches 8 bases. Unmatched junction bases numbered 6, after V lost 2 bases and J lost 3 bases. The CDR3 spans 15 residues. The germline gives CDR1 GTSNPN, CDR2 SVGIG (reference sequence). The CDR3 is CAWSFRDRINQPQHF. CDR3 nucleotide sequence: TGTGCCTGGAGTTTCCGGGACAGGATCAATCAGCCCCAGCATTTT.

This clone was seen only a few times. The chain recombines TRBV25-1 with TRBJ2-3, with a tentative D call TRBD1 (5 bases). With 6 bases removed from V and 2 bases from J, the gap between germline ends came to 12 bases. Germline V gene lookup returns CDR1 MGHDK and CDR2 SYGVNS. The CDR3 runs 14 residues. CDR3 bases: TGTGCCAGCAGATCGGACACCTCCACAGATACGCAGTATTTT. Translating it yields CASRSDTSTDTQYF. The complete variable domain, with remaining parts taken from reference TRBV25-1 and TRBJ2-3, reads EADIYQTPRYLVIGTGKKITLECSQTMGHDKMYWYQQDPGMELHLIHYSYGVNSTEKGDLSSESTVSRIRTEHFPLTLESARPSHTSQYLCASRSDTSTDTQYFGPGTRLTVL.

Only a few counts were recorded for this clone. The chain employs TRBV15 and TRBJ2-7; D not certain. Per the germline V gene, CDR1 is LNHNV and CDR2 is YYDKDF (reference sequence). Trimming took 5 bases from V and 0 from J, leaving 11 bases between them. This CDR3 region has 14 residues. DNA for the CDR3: TGTGCCACCAGCTCCCGACTTACCTCCTACGAGCAGTACTTC. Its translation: CATSSRLTSYEQYF.